The rows below give T cell receptor beta chains drawn from one sample of a study of T cell repertoires in cytomegalovirus infection. Their cognate antigens are unknown. From the reads, TCRdb called clonotypes with MiXCR, one entry per CDR3 protein. The sample records about half a million distinct CDR3 sequences, 42% being singletons. The sample in question was cultured PBMCs, obtained from culture after CMV antigen stimulation. Receptor source: a human donor in good health (CMV status not recorded). Some clones in this sample may be carry-over from other donors' samples. Each CDR3 is given with its conserved first and last residue. The D gene is left open where the match is weak. Rows may omit the clone size; those that give it use once, few, many or a size class.

clone_size	v_call	d_call	j_call	cdr3_aa	cdr3_nt
.	TRBV6-6	.	TRBJ1-5	CASIATGNQPQHF	TGTGCCAGCATCGCGACAGGAAATCAGCCCCAGCATTTT
.	TRBV19	.	TRBJ2-1	CASAQQAHEQFF	TGTGCCAGTGCGCAACAAGCCCATGAGCAGTTCTTC
.	TRBV5-1	TRBD1	TRBJ2-1	CASSSQGVHNEQFF	TGCGCCAGCAGCTCACAGGGGGTCCACAATGAGCAGTTCTTC
.	TRBV27	TRBD2	TRBJ2-7	CASSLVTLAGARINPYEQYF	TGTGCCAGCAGTTTAGTAACACTAGCGGGGGCTCGAATTAACCCCTACGAGCAGTACTTC
.	TRBV6-1	.	TRBJ2-3	CASRREVWDNTDTQYF	TGTGCCAGCAGGCGTGAAGTATGGGATAACACAGATACGCAGTATTTT
few	TRBV6-1	.	TRBJ2-2	CASSEHPAGELFF	TGTGCCAGCAGTGAACACCCCGCCGGGGAGCTGTTTTTT
.	TRBV12-5	TRBD1	TRBJ2-5	CASGPGQGVETQYF	TGTGCTAGTGGTCCCGGACAGGGCGTGGAGACCCAGTACTTC
many	TRBV7-2	.	TRBJ2-7	CASSLSSSYEQYF	TGTGCCAGCAGCTTAAGCTCATCCTACGAGCAGTACTTC
.	TRBV7-9	.	TRBJ2-7	CASSLPLDEQYF	TGTGCCAGCAGCTTGCCTCTGGACGAGCAGTACTTC
.	TRBV11-2	.	TRBJ2-7	CASSRDRNYEQYF	TGTGCCAGCAGCCGAGACAGAAACTACGAGCAGTACTTC
few	TRBV7-9	.	TRBJ2-7	CASSLASGAPYEQYF	TGTGCCAGCAGCTTAGCCAGCGGCGCCCCATACGAGCAGTACTTC
few	TRBV6-5	.	TRBJ1-6	CASSYQGRGNNSPLHF	TGTGCCAGCAGTTACCAGGGGCGGGGTAATAATTCACCCCTCCACTTT